This entry concerns a single T cell receptor beta chain. The repertoire was sequenced with immunoSEQ multiplex PCR; TCRdb's copy has only in-frame clones and lacks some. The sample contains some 300,000 clones, about 90% of which appear only once. The sample comes from a study of blood T cell repertoires in COVID-19. Germline V gene sequence: CDR1 MDHEN, CDR2 SYDVKM. J was trimmed by 12 bases and V by 3 bases; bases with no gene match: 6. The CDR3 sequence is 13 residues long. Sequenced: PBMCs or T cells enriched from blood (not recorded which). The sequence was obtained from a young woman with acute COVID-19. The J gene is TRBJ2-1, the V gene TRBV28; TRBD1 aligns across 9 bases. The CDR3 DNA sequence: TGTGCCAGCAGTTTGGGGGACAGGGACGGGCAGTTCTTC. Residues: CASSLGDRDGQFF.